These 20 T cell receptor beta chains were sequenced from one sample in a study of T cells after yellow fever vaccination. In TCRdb, the 5' RACE reads were re-called with MiXCR into one record per CDR3 protein. The repertoire holds approximately 170,000 distinct CDR3 sequences, with 8% to 13% as singletons. Material: CD8+ T cells sorted from PBMCs, obtained 15 days after the yellow fever booster vaccination. The receptors come from a man aged 18 to 30 who received the YFV17D yellow fever vaccine.

In this sample, this clonotype turned up a few times. The gene calls are TRBV6-1 and TRBJ1-2; D gene unclear. Germline V gene lookup returns CDR1 MNHNS and CDR2 SASEGT. This CDR3 is built from 16 residues. V was clipped by 0 bases and J by 1 base, with 12 bases between them. This chain's CDR3 is CASSEALPGYNYGYTF. For the CDR3, the DNA is TGTGCCAGCAGTGAAGCGCTTCCTGGGTATAACTATGGCTACACCTTC.

This clonotype was counted between two and nine times. CDR3 in DNA: TGTGCCAGCAGCCTAGTGGCCGGACTAGCGGGCACAGATACGCAGTATTTT. It codes for CASSLVAGLAGTDTQYF. The chain uses TRBV7-6 and TRBJ2-3; 10 bases align to TRBD2. Per germline, CDR1 SGHVS and CDR2 FNYEAQ. This CDR3 is built from 17 residues. The ends lost 5 bases at V and 1 base at J; junction bases unmatched: 9.

This clonotype has only a few counts. The V call is TRBV7-9, the J call TRBJ1-2; D not certain. The CDR3 has 11 amino acids. V was clipped by 2 bases and J by 4 bases, with 2 bases between them. Germline lookup yields CDR1 SEHNR and CDR2 FQNEAQ (reference sequence). In DNA form, the CDR3 reads TGTGCCAGCAGCTTAACCTATGGCTACACCTTC. Amino acid sequence: CASSLTYGYTF.

This clonotype appeared a few times. The chain recombines TRBV4-3 with TRBJ2-5; perhaps TRBD2 as D (5 bases). V lost 4 bases, J lost 2 bases, and 14 bases lay in between. The V gene's germline CDR1 is LGHNA and CDR2 YSLEER. CDR3 length equals 15 residues. DNA for the CDR3: TGCGCCAGCAGCCCAAGCGGAAGATTACAAGAGACCCAGTACTTC. Translating it yields CASSPSGRLQETQYF.

This clonotype came up a few times. V gene TRBV9 combines with J gene TRBJ2-3, with 11 bases that match TRBD2. The CDR3 is 17 residues long. V lost 4 bases and J lost 0; bases outside the gene matches: 7. Germline values: CDR1 SGDLS, CDR2 YYNGEE. The CDR3 here is CASSQNLAGGSTDTQYF. The CDR3 region has the DNA TGTGCCAGCAGCCAGAATCTAGCGGGGGGCAGCACAGATACGCAGTATTTT.

This chain connects TRBV7-9 to TRBJ1-4; 8 bases align to TRBD1. The ends lost 2 bases at V and 3 bases at J; junction bases unmatched: 5. Germline V gene sequence: CDR1 SEHNR, CDR2 FQNEAQ (reference sequence). The CDR3 runs to 16 residues. The CDR3 region has the DNA TGTGCCAGCAGCTTATGGACAGGGTTACCTAATGAAAAACTGTTTTTT. It specifies CASSLWTGLPNEKLFF.

This clonotype came up a few times. The V and J genes are TRBV5-1 and TRBJ1-6; TRBD1 is a possible D gene (5 bases). With 7 bases removed from V and 9 bases from J, the gap between germline ends came to 20 bases. Germline V lookup: CDR1 SGHRS, CDR2 YFSETQ. The CDR3 is 15 residues long. The CDR3 region is CASGSTGPSGSPLHF. Written as DNA, the CDR3 is TGCGCCAGCGGATCTACAGGCCCTAGCGGTTCACCCCTCCACTTT.

The chain uses TRBV4-1 and TRBJ2-2; unclear D gene. Trimming left V 0 bases short and J 5 bases short, with 13 bases between. Germline V CDR1 and CDR2: MGHRA, YSYEKL. There are 16 residues in the CDR3. The CDR3 loop reads CASSQEGKATTGELFF. The CDR3, as DNA: TGCGCCAGCAGCCAAGAAGGCAAGGCGACGACCGGGGAGCTGTTTTTT.

In this sample, this clonotype turned up many times. The V gene is TRBV28, the J gene TRBJ2-3, with 8 nucleotides matching TRBD1. CDR1 and CDR2 from the germline V gene are MDHEN and SYDVKM. This CDR3 is built from 16 residues. J was trimmed by 3 bases and V by 2 bases; bases with no gene match: 7. The CDR3 region is CASSLRRDRRTDTQYF. The CDR3, as DNA: TGTGCCAGCAGTTTACGCCGGGACAGGAGAACAGATACGCAGTATTTT.

The V and J genes are TRBV4-3 and TRBJ2-7; TRBD1 agrees at 10 bases. Germline V gene lookup returns CDR1 LGHNA and CDR2 YSLEER. Trimming removed 4 bases from V and 5 bases from J; junction bases left unmatched: 11. CDR3 size: 16 residues. CDR3 DNA sequence: TGCGCCAGCAGCCCCCGCCCGGGACAGGGGACTCACGAGCAGTACTTC. Protein product: CASSPRPGQGTHEQYF.

The chain recombines TRBV11-2 with TRBJ2-2; D possibly uses TRBD1 or TRBD2 (5 bases each). Germline V lookup: CDR1 SGHAT, CDR2 FQNNGV. The CDR3 covers 14 residues. Trimming removed 4 bases from V and 8 bases from J, with 14 bases in between. Written as DNA, the CDR3 is TGTGCCAGCAGCTCAAGGGACGTTTCGGGGGAGCTGTTTTTT. Its translation: CASSSRDVSGELFF.

CDR3 bases: TGCAGTGCTAGAGATGAGACCCCTGAAGCTTTCTTT. As protein: CSARDETPEAFF. This sequence joins TRBV20-1 and TRBJ1-1, with no clear D. Germline values: CDR1 DFQATT, CDR2 SNEGSKA (reference sequence). V was pared by 0 bases and J by 6 bases, with 8 bases between. The CDR3 extends over 12 amino acids.

This clonotype was counted a few times. V usage is TRBV3-1 and J usage is TRBJ2-5, with 12 positions matching TRBD2. The CDR3 contains 16 residues. J lost 3 bases, V lost 4 bases, and 6 bases had no gene match. CDR1 and CDR2 (germline): LGHDT, YNNKEL (reference sequence). CDR3 amino acids: CASSPLAGGSKETQYF. CDR3 DNA sequence: TGTGCCAGCAGCCCCCTAGCGGGGGGGTCCAAAGAGACCCAGTACTTC.

There are a few counts of this clonotype. This rearrangement joins TRBV5-1 to TRBJ1-2; weak D call: TRBD1 (6 bases). This CDR3 has 17 amino acids. V lost 0 bases, J lost 3 bases, and 18 bases lay in between. Germline values: CDR1 SGHRS, CDR2 YFSETQ. CDR3 DNA: TGCGCCAGCAGCTTGGAGCCAGGGGCGCCTCCGGACTATGGCTACACCTTC. It yields the protein CASSLEPGAPPDYGYTF.

This clonotype has more than one count but fewer than ten. The chain combines TRBV12-3 or TRBV12-4 with TRBJ1-2, with TRBD1 matching 7 bases. This CDR3 is 14 amino acids long. Trimming took 5 bases from V and 0 from J; bases not matched to a gene: 3. In nucleotides, the CDR3 is TGTGCCAGCAGTAGGGACAGTACTAACTATGGCTACACCTTC. This encodes CASSRDSTNYGYTF.

This clonotype was seen only once. This rearrangement joins TRBV29-1 to TRBJ2-7; TRBD2 aligns across 8 bases. The germline gives CDR1 SQVTM, CDR2 ANQGSEA. Losses at the gene ends were 5 bases for V and 1 base for J; bases not matched to a gene: 4. The CDR3 consists of 13 residues. The CDR3 nucleotides are TGCAGCGTTCGGGGGGGGGTTTCCTACGAGCAGTACTTC. It encodes CSVRGGVSYEQYF.

The J gene is TRBJ2-1, the V gene TRBV12-3 or TRBV12-4; no definite D call. This CDR3 region has 12 residues. V lost 3 bases to trimming and J lost 9 bases, with 9 bases between them. CDR3 nucleotide sequence: TGTGCCAGCAGTTTTTCGGGTGGTGAGCAGTTCTTC. Translated, it gives CASSFSGGEQFF.

The chain couples TRBV27 to TRBJ2-5; TRBD1 agrees at 8 bases. This CDR3 has 15 residues. Looked up from germline, CDR1 is MNHEY and CDR2 is SMNVEV (reference sequence). The V and J ends lost 3 bases and 5 bases, in that order; junction bases with no gene match: 8. CDR3 loop: CASSFLGQGGETQYF. The DNA of the CDR3 is TGTGCCAGCAGTTTCCTTGGACAGGGAGGCGAGACCCAGTACTTC.

J is TRBJ2-7 and V is TRBV6-4; no clear D. This CDR3 is built from 14 residues. Trimming pared 3 bases from V and 3 bases from J, leaving 12 bases between. Germline CDR1 reads MRHNA; CDR2 reads SNTAGT. This CDR3 reads CASSDPVKNYEQYF. As DNA, the CDR3 is TGTGCCAGCAGTGATCCCGTGAAGAACTACGAGCAGTACTTC.

This rearrangement joins TRBV18 to TRBJ2-4, with 8 positions matching TRBD1. This CDR3 comprises 19 residues. Trimming removed 1 base from V and 1 base from J; junction bases left unmatched: 12. Germline CDR1 and CDR2: KGHSH and LQKENI. CDR3 coding DNA: TGTGCCAGCTCACCACAGTCGCCGGACAGGGATCCGGCCAAAAACATTCAGTACTTC. It yields the protein CASSPQSPDRDPAKNIQYF.